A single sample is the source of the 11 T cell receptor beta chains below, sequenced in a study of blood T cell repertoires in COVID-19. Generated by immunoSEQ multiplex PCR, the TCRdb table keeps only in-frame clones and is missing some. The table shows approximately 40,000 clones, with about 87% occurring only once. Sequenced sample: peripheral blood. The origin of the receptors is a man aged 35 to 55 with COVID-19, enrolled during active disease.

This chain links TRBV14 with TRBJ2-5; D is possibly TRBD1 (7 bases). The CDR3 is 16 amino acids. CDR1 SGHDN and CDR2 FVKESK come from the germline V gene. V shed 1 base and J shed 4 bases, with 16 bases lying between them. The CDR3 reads CASSQVGGGAGETQYF. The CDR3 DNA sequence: TGTGCCAGCAGCCAAGTAGGAGGGGGCGCAGGAGAGACCCAGTACTTC.

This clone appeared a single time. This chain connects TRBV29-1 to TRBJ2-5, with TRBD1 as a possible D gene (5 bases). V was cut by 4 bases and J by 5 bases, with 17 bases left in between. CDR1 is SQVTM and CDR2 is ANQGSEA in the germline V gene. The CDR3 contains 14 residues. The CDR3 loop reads CSVAGQGVWETQYF. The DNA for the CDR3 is TGCAGCGTTGCAGGGCAGGGTGTATGGGAGACCCAGTACTTC. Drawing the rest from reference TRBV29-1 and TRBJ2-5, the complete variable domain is SAVISQKPSRDICQRGTSLTIQCQVDSQVTMMFWYRQQPGQSLTLIATANQGSEATYESGFVIDKFPISRPNLTFSTLTVSNMSPEDSSIYLCSVAGQGVWETQYFGPGTRLLVL.

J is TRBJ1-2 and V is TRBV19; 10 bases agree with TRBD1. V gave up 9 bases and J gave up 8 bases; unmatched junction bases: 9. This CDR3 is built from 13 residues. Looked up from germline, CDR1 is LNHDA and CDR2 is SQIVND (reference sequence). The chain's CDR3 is CASEGTGDRGYTF. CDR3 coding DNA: TGTGCCAGCGAAGGGACAGGGGATCGGGGCTACACCTTC.

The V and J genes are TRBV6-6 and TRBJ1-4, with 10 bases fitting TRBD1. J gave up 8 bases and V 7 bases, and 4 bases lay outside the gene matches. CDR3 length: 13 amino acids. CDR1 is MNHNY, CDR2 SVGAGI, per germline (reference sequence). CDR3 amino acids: CASNGQGGEKLFF. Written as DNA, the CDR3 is TGTGCCAGCAACGGACAGGGGGGGGAAAAACTGTTTTTT.

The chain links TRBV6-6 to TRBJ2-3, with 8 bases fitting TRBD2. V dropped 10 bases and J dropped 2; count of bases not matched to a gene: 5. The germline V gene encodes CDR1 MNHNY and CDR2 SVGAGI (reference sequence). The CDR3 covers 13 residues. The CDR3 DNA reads TGTGCCACGTCCGGGGGGGTCACAGATACGCAGTATTTT. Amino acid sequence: CATSGGVTDTQYF.

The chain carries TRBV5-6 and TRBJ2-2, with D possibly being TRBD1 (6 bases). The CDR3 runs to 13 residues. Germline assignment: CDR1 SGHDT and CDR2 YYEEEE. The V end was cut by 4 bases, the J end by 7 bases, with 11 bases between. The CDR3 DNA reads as TGTGCCAGCAGCGTTCAGGGACACGGGGAGCTGTTTTTT. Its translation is CASSVQGHGELFF.

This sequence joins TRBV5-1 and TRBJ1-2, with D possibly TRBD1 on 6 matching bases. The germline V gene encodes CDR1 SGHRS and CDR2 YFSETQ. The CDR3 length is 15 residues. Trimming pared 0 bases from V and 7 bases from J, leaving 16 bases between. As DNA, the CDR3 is TGCGCCAGCAGCTTGGAAGTGCCACAGGGAAGTGGCTACACCTTC. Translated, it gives CASSLEVPQGSGYTF.

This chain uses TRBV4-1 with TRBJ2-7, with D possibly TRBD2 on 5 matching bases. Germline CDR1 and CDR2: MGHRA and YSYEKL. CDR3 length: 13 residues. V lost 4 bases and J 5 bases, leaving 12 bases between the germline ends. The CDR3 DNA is TGCGCCAGCAGCCTGGTGGGAGTAAACGAGCAGTACTTC. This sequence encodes CASSLVGVNEQYF.

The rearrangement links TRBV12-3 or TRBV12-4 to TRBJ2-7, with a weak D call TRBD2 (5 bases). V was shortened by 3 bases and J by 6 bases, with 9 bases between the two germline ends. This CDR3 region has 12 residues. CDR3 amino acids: CASSLFGGEQYF. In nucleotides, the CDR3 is TGTGCCAGCAGTTTGTTCGGAGGCGAGCAGTACTTC.

CDR3 protein: CASSRAFGTDTQYF. Here the CDR3 DNA reads TGTGCCAGCAGCCGAGCCTTCGGGACAGATACGCAGTATTTT. V and J are TRBV11-2 and TRBJ2-3; D call uncertain. The CDR3 covers 14 residues. The V and J ends lost 5 bases and 3 bases respectively, with 12 bases between them. CDR1 and CDR2 (germline): SGHAT, FQNNGV. The whole variable domain, remainder taken from reference TRBV11-2 and TRBJ2-3, is EAGVAQSPRYKIIEKRQSVAFWCNPISGHATLYWYQQILGQGPKLLIQFQNNGVVDDSQLPKDRFSAERLKGVDSTLKIQPAKLEDSAVYLCASSRAFGTDTQYFGPGTRLTVL.

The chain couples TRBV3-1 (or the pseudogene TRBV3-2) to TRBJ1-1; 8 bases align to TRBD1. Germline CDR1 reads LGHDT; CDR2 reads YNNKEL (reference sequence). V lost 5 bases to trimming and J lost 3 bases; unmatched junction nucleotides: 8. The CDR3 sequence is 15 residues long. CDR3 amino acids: CASSERPGGYTEAFF. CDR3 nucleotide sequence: TGTGCCAGCAGCGAGAGGCCAGGGGGCTACACTGAAGCTTTCTTT.